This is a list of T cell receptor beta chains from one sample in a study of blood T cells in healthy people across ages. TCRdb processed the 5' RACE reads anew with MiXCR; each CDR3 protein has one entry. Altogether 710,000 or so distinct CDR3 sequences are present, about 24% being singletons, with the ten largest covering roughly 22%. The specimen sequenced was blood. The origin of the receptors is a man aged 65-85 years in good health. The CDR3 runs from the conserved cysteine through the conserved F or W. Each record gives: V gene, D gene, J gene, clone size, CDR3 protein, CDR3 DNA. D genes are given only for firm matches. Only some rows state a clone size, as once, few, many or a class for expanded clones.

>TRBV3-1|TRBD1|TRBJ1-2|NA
CASSQDLDRGQTF
TGTGCCAGCAGCCAAGACCTGGACAGGGGGCAAACCTTC
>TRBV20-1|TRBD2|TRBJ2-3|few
CSARPGLAGGTDTQYF
TGCAGTGCTAGGCCGGGACTAGCGGGAGGTACAGATACGCAGTATTTT
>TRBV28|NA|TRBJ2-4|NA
CASSGGPNKNIQYF
TGTGCCAGCAGCGGCGGGCCGAACAAAAACATTCAGTACTTC
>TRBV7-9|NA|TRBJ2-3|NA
CASSPMREDTQYF
TGTGCCAGCAGCCCAATGAGGGAAGATACGCAGTATTTT
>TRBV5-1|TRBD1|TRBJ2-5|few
CASSTGQGSQETQYF
TGCGCCAGCAGCACGGGACAGGGAAGCCAAGAGACCCAGTACTTC
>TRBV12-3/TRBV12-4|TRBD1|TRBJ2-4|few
CASSLTGVAKNIQYF
TGTGCCAGCAGTTTGACAGGGGTAGCCAAAAACATTCAGTACTTC
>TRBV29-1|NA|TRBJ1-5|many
CSVGSNQPQHF
TGCAGCGTTGGTAGCAATCAGCCCCAGCATTTT
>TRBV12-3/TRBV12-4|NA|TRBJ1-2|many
CASSLAQGDGGYTF
TGTGCCAGCAGTTTAGCGCAGGGCGACGGTGGCTACACCTTC
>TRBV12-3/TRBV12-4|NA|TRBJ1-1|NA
CASTPDRVTEAFF
TGTGCCAGCACACCTGACAGAGTCACTGAAGCTTTCTTT
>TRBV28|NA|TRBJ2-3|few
CASSFRGRLQDTQYF
TGTGCCAGCAGTTTTAGGGGCAGGTTGCAAGATACGCAGTATTTT
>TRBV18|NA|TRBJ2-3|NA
CASSPRRSSDTQYF
TGTGCCAGCTCACCAAGGAGGAGTTCAGATACGCAGTATTTT
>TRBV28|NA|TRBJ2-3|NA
CASSSHSGTVTDTQYF
TGTGCCAGCAGTTCACATAGCGGAACCGTCACAGATACGCAGTATTTT
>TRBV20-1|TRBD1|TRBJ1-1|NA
CSVSGGQGGGNTEAFF
TGCAGTGTTAGCGGGGGACAGGGAGGTGGGAACACTGAAGCTTTCTTT
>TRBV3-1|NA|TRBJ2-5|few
CASSSGPRETQYF
TGTGCCAGCAGCTCAGGGCCCCGGGAGACCCAGTACTTC
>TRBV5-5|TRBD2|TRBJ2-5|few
CASSNSLAGGPETQYF
TGTGCCAGCAGCAACTCACTAGCGGGGGGGCCAGAGACCCAGTACTTC
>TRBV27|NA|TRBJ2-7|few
CASSPTYSSYEQYF
TGTGCCAGCAGTCCGACTTACAGCTCCTACGAGCAGTACTTC
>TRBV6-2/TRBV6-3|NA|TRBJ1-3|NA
CASSTPRGNTIYF
TGTGCCAGCAGTACCCCGAGAGGAAACACCATATATTTT
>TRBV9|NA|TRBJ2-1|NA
CASSASGPSYNEQFF
TGTGCCAGCAGCGCCAGCGGGCCCTCCTACAATGAGCAGTTCTTC
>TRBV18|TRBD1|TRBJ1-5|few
CASSPQGAEPQHF
TGTGCCAGCTCACCACAGGGGGCCGAGCCCCAGCATTTT
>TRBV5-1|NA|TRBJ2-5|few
CASAGQNQETQYF
TGCGCCAGCGCGGGACAGAACCAAGAGACCCAGTACTTC
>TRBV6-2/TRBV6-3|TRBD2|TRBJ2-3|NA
CASSWTSGGITDTQYF
TGTGCCAGCAGTTGGACTAGCGGGGGTATCACAGATACGCAGTATTTT
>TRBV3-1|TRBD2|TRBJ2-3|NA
CASSRPGTSGDTQYF
TGTGCCAGCAGCCGCCCCGGGACTAGCGGAGATACGCAGTATTTT
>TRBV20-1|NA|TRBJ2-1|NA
CSARDRQTQRDEQFF
TGCAGTGCTAGAGATAGGCAAACCCAACGCGATGAGCAGTTCTTC
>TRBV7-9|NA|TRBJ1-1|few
CASSLGRDAEAFF
TGTGCCAGCAGCTTAGGCAGGGATGCTGAAGCTTTCTTT
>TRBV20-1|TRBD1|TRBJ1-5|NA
CSARDPGRGGNSNQPQHF
TGCAGTGCTAGAGATCCTGGCAGGGGGGGAAACAGCAATCAGCCCCAGCATTTT
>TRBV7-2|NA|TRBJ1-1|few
CASSFDRILLEAFF
TGTGCCAGCAGCTTTGACAGGATCCTCCTTGAAGCTTTCTTT
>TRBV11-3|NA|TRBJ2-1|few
CASAFSNENEQFF
TGTGCCAGCGCCTTTTCTAATGAAAATGAGCAGTTCTTC
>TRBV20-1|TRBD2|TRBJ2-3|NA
CSVLAGEGGTDTQYF
TGCAGTGTATTAGCGGGAGAGGGGGGCACAGATACGCAGTATTTT
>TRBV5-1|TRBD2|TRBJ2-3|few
CASSETRLAATDTQYF
TGCGCCAGCAGCGAGACCAGACTAGCGGCCACAGATACGCAATATTTT
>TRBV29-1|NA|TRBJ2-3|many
CSYNKAGPTDTQYF
TGCAGCTACAACAAAGCGGGCCCCACAGATACGCAGTATTTT
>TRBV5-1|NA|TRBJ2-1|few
CASSLGGTEYNEQFF
TGCGCCAGCAGCTTGGGCGGGACGGAGTACAATGAGCAGTTCTTC
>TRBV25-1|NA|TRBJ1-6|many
CASRLPGQNNSPLHF
TGTGCCAGCAGGTTGCCGGGCCAGAATAATTCACCCCTCCACTTT
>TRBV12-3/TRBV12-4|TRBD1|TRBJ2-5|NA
CASSFTGGSRETQYF
TGTGCCAGCAGTTTCACAGGGGGTTCTCGAGAGACCCAGTACTTC
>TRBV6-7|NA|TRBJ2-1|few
CASSYWTDNEQFF
TGTGCCAGCAGTTACTGGACAGACAATGAGCAGTTCTTC
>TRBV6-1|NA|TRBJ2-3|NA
CASSQRSTPSTDTQYF
TGTGCCAGCAGTCAGAGGTCTACTCCTAGCACAGATACGCAGTATTTT
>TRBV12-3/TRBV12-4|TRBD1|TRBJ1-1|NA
CASSDGQVGAAFF
TGTGCCAGCAGTGACGGACAGGTCGGTGCGGCTTTCTTT
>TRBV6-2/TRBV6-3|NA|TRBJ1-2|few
CASSSASNRAYGYTF
TGTGCCAGCAGTTCCGCATCGAACAGGGCCTATGGCTACACCTTC
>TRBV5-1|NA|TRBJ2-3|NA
CASSLGGPRTDTQYF
TGCGCCAGCAGCTTGGGGGGTCCCCGCACAGATACGCAGTATTTT